This is a list of T cell receptor beta chains from one sample in a study of preoperative IRX-2 immunotherapy in early breast cancer. The assay was immunoSEQ multiplex PCR, and TCRdb's table has in-frame clones only and misses some. The sample shows approximately 96,000 clones, about nine tenths of them seen only once. The sample consisted of tumor tissue, taken after IRX-2 immunotherapy. These receptors originate from a human donor with breast cancer. Both conserved end residues are part of each CDR3. The D gene is left open where the match is weak. Where a row states a size, it is once, few, many or the class of an expanded clone; other rows omit it.

CDR3 protein: CASSSDSSGNTIYF; CDR3 DNA: TGTGCCAGCAGCTCCGATAGCTCTGGAAACACCATATATTTT; V gene: TRBV6-8; D gene: -; clone size: few; J gene: TRBJ1-3
CDR3 protein: CASSLGPGTGGEINEKLFF; CDR3 DNA: TGCGCCAGCAGCTTGGGGCCCGGGACAGGGGGCGAGATTAATGAAAAACTGTTTTTT; V gene: TRBV5-1; D gene: TRBD1; clone size: -; J gene: TRBJ1-4
CDR3 protein: CASSRVLGGVSNTGELFF; CDR3 DNA: TGTGCCAGCTCACGGGTCCTAGGGGGAGTGAGCAACACCGGGGAGCTGTTTTTT; V gene: TRBV18; D gene: -; clone size: -; J gene: TRBJ2-2
CDR3 protein: CASSEAPDSGATNEKLFF; CDR3 DNA: TGTGCCAGCAGTGAAGCGCCGGACAGCGGCGCCACTAATGAAAAACTGTTTTTT; V gene: TRBV6-1; D gene: -; clone size: few; J gene: TRBJ1-4
CDR3 protein: CASSRTASIPEAFF; CDR3 DNA: TGTGCCAGCAGTCGGACAGCCTCGATCCCTGAAGCTTTCTTT; V gene: TRBV6-8; D gene: -; clone size: few; J gene: TRBJ1-1
CDR3 protein: CASADRGYEQYF; CDR3 DNA: TGTGCCAGTGCGGACAGGGGCTACGAGCAGTACTTC; V gene: TRBV19; D gene: TRBD1; clone size: -; J gene: TRBJ2-7
CDR3 protein: CASSYLGYGYTF; CDR3 DNA: TGTGCCAGCAGTTACCTCGGCTATGGCTACACCTTC; V gene: TRBV6-8; D gene: -; clone size: -; J gene: TRBJ1-2
CDR3 protein: CSVATDRGHREQYF; CDR3 DNA: TGCAGCGTCGCCACAGACAGGGGTCATCGCGAGCAGTACTTC; V gene: TRBV29-1; D gene: TRBD1; clone size: -; J gene: TRBJ2-7
CDR3 protein: CASSESRDRHNQPQHF; CDR3 DNA: TGCGCCAGCAGTGAGTCGAGGGACAGACACAATCAGCCCCAGCATTTT; V gene: TRBV10-2; D gene: TRBD1; clone size: once; J gene: TRBJ1-5
CDR3 protein: CASSFRDRGREQYF; CDR3 DNA: TGCGCCAGCAGCTTCCGGGACAGGGGGCGCGAGCAGTACTTC; V gene: TRBV5-1; D gene: TRBD1; clone size: once; J gene: TRBJ2-7
CDR3 protein: CASNLEGGLFDEQFF; CDR3 DNA: TGTGCCAGCAATTTAGAGGGGGGCCTGTTCGATGAGCAGTTCTTC; V gene: TRBV7-7; D gene: -; clone size: -; J gene: TRBJ2-1
CDR3 protein: CASSLGENSYEQYF; CDR3 DNA: TGCGCCAGCAGCTTGGGAGAAAACTCCTACGAGCAGTACTTC; V gene: TRBV5-1; D gene: -; clone size: few; J gene: TRBJ2-7
CDR3 protein: CASRSGPRTGAAGETQYF; CDR3 DNA: TGTGCAAGTCGCTCGGGCCCCAGGACAGGGGCCGCCGGGGAGACCCAGTACTTC; V gene: TRBV12-2; D gene: -; clone size: -; J gene: TRBJ2-5
CDR3 protein: CASSSQGAGGYTF; CDR3 DNA: TGTGCCAGCAGTTCACAGGGGGCGGGTGGCTACACCTTC; V gene: TRBV6-8; D gene: TRBD1; clone size: few; J gene: TRBJ1-2
CDR3 protein: CASGSQGSGYGYTF; CDR3 DNA: TGTGCCAGTGGCAGTCAGGGGTCGGGCTATGGCTACACCTTC; V gene: TRBV19; D gene: -; clone size: -; J gene: TRBJ1-2
CDR3 protein: CASSWTSNEQFF; CDR3 DNA: TGTGCCAGTAGTTGGACTAGTAATGAGCAGTTCTTC; V gene: TRBV19; D gene: TRBD2; clone size: -; J gene: TRBJ2-1
CDR3 protein: CASSQDGGGPAGDTQYF; CDR3 DNA: TGCGCCAGCAGCCAAGATGGGGGAGGACCGGCGGGAGATACGCAGTATTTT; V gene: TRBV1; D gene: -; clone size: -; J gene: TRBJ2-3
CDR3 protein: CASSSHSMGYGYTF; CDR3 DNA: TGTGCCAGCAGTTCCCATTCAATGGGCTATGGCTACACCTTC; V gene: TRBV6-8; D gene: -; clone size: -; J gene: TRBJ1-2
CDR3 protein: CATSRARANTEAFF; CDR3 DNA: TGTGCCACCAGCAGAGCGAGAGCGAACACTGAAGCTTTCTTT; V gene: TRBV15; D gene: -; clone size: once; J gene: TRBJ1-1
CDR3 protein: CASSEHSNQPQHF; CDR3 DNA: TGCGCCAGCAGTGAGCATAGCAATCAGCCCCAGCATTTT; V gene: TRBV10-1; D gene: -; clone size: -; J gene: TRBJ1-5
CDR3 protein: CASCRLPDEQYF; CDR3 DNA: TGTGCCAGCTGCCGACTGCCGGACGAGCAGTACTTC; V gene: TRBV28; D gene: -; clone size: -; J gene: TRBJ2-7
CDR3 protein: CASSLLGGGPKINEQFF; CDR3 DNA: TGTGCCAGCAGTTTATTAGGCGGGGGGCCTAAAATTAATGAGCAGTTCTTC; V gene: TRBV28; D gene: TRBD2; clone size: -; J gene: TRBJ2-1
CDR3 protein: CASSSPAGDNQETQYF; CDR3 DNA: TGTGCCAGCAGTTCCCCAGCCGGGGACAACCAAGAGACCCAGTACTTC; V gene: TRBV28; D gene: -; clone size: -; J gene: TRBJ2-5
CDR3 protein: CAISGAGNQPQHF; CDR3 DNA: TGTGCCATCAGTGGGGCAGGGAATCAGCCCCAGCATTTT; V gene: TRBV6-8; D gene: -; clone size: -; J gene: TRBJ1-5
CDR3 protein: CASSSLAGSKTYEQYF; CDR3 DNA: TGTGCCAGCAGTTCCCTAGCGGGAAGTAAAACCTACGAGCAGTACTTC; V gene: TRBV6-8; D gene: TRBD2; clone size: -; J gene: TRBJ2-7
CDR3 protein: CAISAGGYTEAFF; CDR3 DNA: TGTGCCATCAGTGCCGGAGGATACACTGAAGCTTTCTTT; V gene: TRBV6-8; D gene: -; clone size: -; J gene: TRBJ1-1
CDR3 protein: CASKVGPGRSNQPQHF; CDR3 DNA: TGTGCCAGCAAGGTCGGACCCGGAAGGAGCAATCAGCCCCAGCATTTT; V gene: TRBV28; D gene: -; clone size: -; J gene: TRBJ1-5
CDR3 protein: CASSLQGVAVTEAFF; CDR3 DNA: TGTGCCAGCAGTCTACAGGGTGTAGCTGTCACTGAAGCTTTCTTT; V gene: TRBV25-1; D gene: -; clone size: -; J gene: TRBJ1-1
CDR3 protein: CASSLRGRGTDTQYF; CDR3 DNA: TGTGCCAGCAGCCTACGGGGCAGGGGCACAGATACGCAGTATTTT; V gene: TRBV11-3; D gene: -; clone size: -; J gene: TRBJ2-3
CDR3 protein: CASSRGQGVGSPLHF; CDR3 DNA: TGCGCCAGCAGCCGCGGACAGGGGGTAGGTTCACCCCTCCACTTT; V gene: TRBV5-1; D gene: TRBD1; clone size: -; J gene: TRBJ1-6
CDR3 protein: CASSLGSTASGANVLTF; CDR3 DNA: TGCGCCAGCAGCTTGGGTTCGACAGCCTCTGGGGCCAACGTCCTGACTTTC; V gene: TRBV5-1; D gene: -; clone size: -; J gene: TRBJ2-6
CDR3 protein: CATSSRAGVGYNEQFF; CDR3 DNA: TGTGCCACCAGCAGTCGAGCGGGAGTGGGATACAATGAGCAGTTCTTC; V gene: TRBV15; D gene: TRBD2; clone size: -; J gene: TRBJ2-1
CDR3 protein: CASGQGAIGQETQYF; CDR3 DNA: TGCGCCAGCGGACAGGGGGCTATCGGCCAAGAGACCCAGTACTTC; V gene: TRBV5-1; D gene: TRBD1; clone size: -; J gene: TRBJ2-5
CDR3 protein: CASSYAGKDGGSPLHF; CDR3 DNA: TGTGCCAGCAGTTACGCTGGAAAGGACGGTGGATCACCCCTCCACTTT; V gene: TRBV6-8; D gene: -; clone size: -; J gene: TRBJ1-6
CDR3 protein: CASSLDLADHGAFF; CDR3 DNA: TGCGCCAGCAGCTTGGATTTGGCGGACCATGGGGCTTTCTTT; V gene: TRBV5-1; D gene: -; clone size: once; J gene: TRBJ1-1
CDR3 protein: CASSLSGRGLDDSPLHF; CDR3 DNA: TGTGCCAGCAGTTTATCGGGCAGGGGGCTTGACGATTCACCCCTCCACTTT; V gene: TRBV28; D gene: TRBD1; clone size: -; J gene: TRBJ1-6
CDR3 protein: CASSYGDRYGYTF; CDR3 DNA: TGTGCCAGCAGTTACGGTGACAGATATGGCTACACCTTC; V gene: TRBV6-8; D gene: -; clone size: few; J gene: TRBJ1-2
CDR3 protein: CASSISGQGNGYTF; CDR3 DNA: TGTGCCAGTAGTATCTCGGGACAGGGTAATGGCTACACCTTC; V gene: TRBV19; D gene: TRBD1; clone size: -; J gene: TRBJ1-2
CDR3 protein: CASSTRTPEVSTGELFF; CDR3 DNA: TGTGCCAGCAGCACCCGGACCCCCGAGGTATCCACCGGGGAGCTGTTTTTT; V gene: TRBV6-8; D gene: -; clone size: -; J gene: TRBJ2-2
CDR3 protein: CASSPRQGNQPQHF; CDR3 DNA: TGTGCCAGCTCACCACGCCAGGGCAATCAGCCCCAGCATTTT; V gene: TRBV18; D gene: -; clone size: -; J gene: TRBJ1-5
CDR3 protein: CACQTTGNTEAFF; CDR3 DNA: TGTGCCTGCCAAACGACAGGGAACACTGAAGCTTTCTTT; V gene: TRBV30; D gene: -; clone size: -; J gene: TRBJ1-1
CDR3 protein: CASSPKRTNTEAFF; CDR3 DNA: TGCGCCAGCAGCCCAAAACGCACGAACACTGAAGCTTTCTTT; V gene: TRBV5-1; D gene: -; clone size: -; J gene: TRBJ1-1
CDR3 protein: CASSLDRVIGVGQPQHF; CDR3 DNA: TGCGCCAGCAGCTTGGACAGGGTGATCGGGGTGGGTCAGCCCCAGCATTTT; V gene: TRBV5-1; D gene: -; clone size: once; J gene: TRBJ1-5
CDR3 protein: CASSLQSRVEKLFF; CDR3 DNA: TGTGCCAGCAGCCTACAGTCCCGGGTCGAAAAACTGTTTTTT; V gene: TRBV22-1; D gene: -; clone size: -; J gene: TRBJ1-4
CDR3 protein: CASSERQGRNEQYF; CDR3 DNA: TGTGCCAGCAGTGAGCGGCAGGGGAGAAACGAGCAGTACTTC; V gene: TRBV6-8; D gene: -; clone size: few; J gene: TRBJ2-7
CDR3 protein: CASRRGTKNTGELFF; CDR3 DNA: TGTGCCAGTAGGCGCGGGACAAAGAACACCGGGGAGCTGTTTTTT; V gene: TRBV19; D gene: -; clone size: -; J gene: TRBJ2-2
CDR3 protein: CASSNYRQIVYGYTF; CDR3 DNA: TGTGCCAGCAGTAACTATAGACAGATCGTCTATGGCTACACCTTC; V gene: TRBV6-4; D gene: -; clone size: -; J gene: TRBJ1-2
CDR3 protein: CASSLYEYPGELFF; CDR3 DNA: TGCGCCAGCAGCTTGTACGAGTATCCCGGGGAGCTGTTTTTT; V gene: TRBV5-1; D gene: -; clone size: -; J gene: TRBJ2-2
CDR3 protein: CAWSRDRVNAGELFF; CDR3 DNA: TGTGCCTGGAGTCGGGACAGGGTGAATGCCGGGGAGCTGTTTTTT; V gene: TRBV30; D gene: TRBD1; clone size: -; J gene: TRBJ2-2
CDR3 protein: CASGTEYQETQYF; CDR3 DNA: TGTGCCAGTGGGACAGAGTACCAAGAGACCCAGTACTTC; V gene: TRBV7-4; D gene: TRBD1; clone size: -; J gene: TRBJ2-5
CDR3 protein: CASSPQSNTEAFF; CDR3 DNA: TGTGCCAGCTCACCACAATCGAACACTGAAGCTTTCTTT; V gene: TRBV18; D gene: -; clone size: -; J gene: TRBJ1-1
CDR3 protein: CSATGTESSYNEQFF; CDR3 DNA: TGCAGCGCTACCGGGACTGAGAGCTCCTACAATGAGCAGTTCTTC; V gene: TRBV29-1; D gene: -; clone size: once; J gene: TRBJ2-1
CDR3 protein: CASSYMPKSSGNTIYF; CDR3 DNA: TGTGCCAGCAGTTATATGCCAAAGTCCTCTGGAAACACCATATATTTT; V gene: TRBV6-8; D gene: -; clone size: -; J gene: TRBJ1-3
CDR3 protein: CSVEAGTDTQYF; CDR3 DNA: TGCAGCGTTGAGGCAGGAACAGATACGCAGTATTTT; V gene: TRBV29-1; D gene: -; clone size: -; J gene: TRBJ2-3
CDR3 protein: CASRSPGTGMNTEAFF; CDR3 DNA: TGTGCCAGCAGATCACCCGGGACAGGGATGAACACTGAAGCTTTCTTT; V gene: TRBV28; D gene: TRBD1; clone size: -; J gene: TRBJ1-1